These 26 T cell receptor beta chains were all obtained from the same sample, sequenced in a study of blood T cell repertoires in COVID-19. Using immunoSEQ multiplex PCR, the repertoire was profiled, and TCRdb retains in-frame clones only, with some absent. Of approximately 230,000 clones in the sample, 85% to 90% were seen once. Source material: PBMCs or T cells enriched from blood (not recorded which). The receptors here all came from a man aged 35-49 years who had recovered from COVID-19.

J is TRBJ2-1 and V is TRBV14, with 9 bases that match TRBD2. CDR1 and CDR2 from the germline V gene are SGHDN and FVKESK. This CDR3 contains 16 residues. V lost 4 bases and J lost 4; bases outside the gene matches: 8. Written as DNA, the CDR3 is TGTGCCAGCAGCCCCTTGGGACTAGCCCCTTACAATGAGCAGTTCTTC. This codes for CASSPLGLAPYNEQFF.

This rearrangement joins TRBV4-1 to TRBJ2-3, with TRBD2 as a possible D gene (6 bases). The CDR3 has 17 amino acids. Trimming pared 0 bases from V and 4 bases from J, leaving 17 bases between. From germline, CDR1 is MGHRA and CDR2 YSYEKL. The CDR3 sequence is CASSQDAGTFTPDTQYF. DNA for the CDR3: TGCGCCAGCAGCCAAGACGCCGGGACTTTTACCCCAGATACGCAGTATTTT.

V usage is TRBV7-2 and J usage is TRBJ2-3; no clear D. Germline V gene lookup returns CDR1 SGHTA and CDR2 FQGNSA. The CDR3 consists of 14 residues. Trimming removed 2 bases at V and 4 bases at J, with 10 bases between. This chain's CDR3 is CASSLTAPADTQYF. The CDR3 DNA reads TGTGCCAGCAGCTTAACAGCCCCGGCAGATACGCAGTATTTT.

The rearrangement uses TRBV3-1 (or the pseudogene TRBV3-2) and TRBJ2-7, with D perhaps TRBD1 (7 bases). The CDR3 totals 13 residues. Germline V gene data show CDR1 as LGHDT and CDR2 as YNNKEL (reference sequence). Trimming took off 4 bases at V and 4 bases at J, with 11 bases between the two ends. Here the CDR3 DNA reads TGTGCCAGCAGCCGCGGGACAGATTACGAGCAGTACTTC. It yields the protein CASSRGTDYEQYF.

The chain uses TRBV6-4 and TRBJ1-1, with 9 bases fitting TRBD1. Germline V gives CDR1 MRHNA, CDR2 SNTAGT. This CDR3 has 14 amino acids. The ends lost 7 bases at V and 5 bases at J; junction bases unmatched: 8. CDR3 bases: TGTGCCAGCACCCAGGACAGGGGAGGAACTGAAGCTTTCTTT. Its translation is CASTQDRGGTEAFF.

This chain joins TRBV6-1 and TRBJ1-5; D gene ambiguous. Trimming cost V 0 bases and J 4 bases, with 13 bases left between them. Germline V CDR1 and CDR2: MNHNS, SASEGT. The length of the CDR3 is 16 residues. The CDR3 bases are TGTGCCAGCAGTGAAGCGGCGATGGAGTTTAATCAGCCCCAGCATTTT. Amino acid sequence: CASSEAAMEFNQPQHF.

This sequence joins TRBV7-2 and TRBJ1-4, with 9 bases matching TRBD1. The germline CDR1 and CDR2 sequences are SGHTA and FQGNSA. V dropped 8 bases and J dropped 8; count of bases not matched to a gene: 6. The CDR3 consists of 13 residues. The CDR3 DNA is TGTGCCAGCGGCCAACAGGGGGCAGAAAAACTGTTTTTT. It specifies CASGQQGAEKLFF.

The table lists this clone with a count of one. This chain connects TRBV10-3 to TRBJ2-1; perhaps TRBD2 as D (6 bases). The ends were cut back, 6 bases at V and 8 bases at J, with 17 bases in the middle. Looked up from germline, CDR1 is ENHRY and CDR2 is SYGVKD. This CDR3 has 14 residues. CDR3 in DNA: TGTGCCATCAGGGGACTTGGGGGATTTGATGAGCAGTTCTTC. It translates to CAIRGLGGFDEQFF.

This chain uses TRBV5-6 with TRBJ2-3; 7 bases align to TRBD1. Germline V gene data show CDR1 as SGHDT and CDR2 as YYEEEE. V was clipped by 1 base and J by 5 bases; unmatched bases: 1. The CDR3 runs to 13 residues. Here the CDR3 reads CASSLPGGDTQYF. The CDR3 DNA reads as TGTGCCAGCAGCTTGCCAGGGGGAGATACGCAGTATTTT.

This clone came up once. V usage is TRBV7-8 and J usage is TRBJ2-3; the D gene is possibly TRBD1 (6 bases). Trimming left V 5 bases short and J 2 bases short, with 14 bases between. CDR3 length equals 15 residues. The germline CDR1 and CDR2 sequences are SGHVS and FQNEAQ. The CDR3 sequence: CASSHTWTDTDTQYF. CDR3 bases: TGTGCCAGCAGCCATACCTGGACAGACACAGATACGCAGTATTTT.

The CDR3 region is CASSPKTSDSSNEQFF. In DNA form, the CDR3 reads TGTGCCAGCAGTCCTAAAACTAGCGATAGTAGCAATGAGCAGTTCTTC. The chain couples TRBV6-4 to TRBJ2-1, with 7 bases matching TRBD2. The CDR3 runs 16 residues. After removal of 5 bases from V and 6 bases from J, the junction contained 13 bases not matched to a gene. CDR1 and CDR2 from the germline V gene are MRHNA and SNTAGT.

The CDR3 spells CASSLDSSDNSPLHF. For the CDR3, the DNA is TGCGCCAGCAGCTTGGACAGTTCCGATAATTCACCCCTCCACTTT. V and J are TRBV5-1 and TRBJ1-6; D unresolved. V lost 0 bases, J lost 5 bases, and 9 bases lay in between. CDR3 size: 15 residues. From germline, CDR1 is SGHRS and CDR2 YFSETQ.

As regards this clone: The same CDR3 can be traced to other DNA sequences in this sample. The gene calls are TRBV3-1 (or the pseudogene TRBV3-2) and TRBJ2-7, with D uncertain. Per the germline V gene, CDR1 is LGHDT and CDR2 is YNNKEL (reference sequence). This CDR3 contains 12 residues. V was trimmed by 4 bases and J by 1 base, leaving 5 bases between them. CDR3 sequence reads: CASSLSSYEQYF. The CDR3 DNA is TGTGCCAGCAGCCTCTCTTCCTACGAGCAGTACTTC.

The chain carries TRBV5-1 and TRBJ1-1, with TRBD1 as a possible D gene (6 bases). Trimming left V 4 bases short and J 2 bases short, with 15 bases between. The germline gives CDR1 SGHRS, CDR2 YFSETQ. The CDR3 contains 15 residues. The CDR3 DNA follows: TGCGCCAGCAGCCAAACCGGGACACCTAACACTGAAGCTTTCTTT. Translation gives CASSQTGTPNTEAFF.

This rearrangement joins TRBV10-3 to TRBJ2-1, with D unresolved. Germline V gives CDR1 ENHRY, CDR2 SYGVKD. V was clipped by 3 bases and J by 6 bases, with 12 bases between them. This CDR3 region has 14 residues. The CDR3 DNA follows: TGTGCCATCAGTGACTCCGGCGAGGTCAATGAGCAGTTCTTC. Amino acids: CAISDSGEVNEQFF.

The gene calls are TRBV28 and TRBJ2-7, with 7 positions matching TRBD2. V shed 10 bases and J 3 bases; nucleotides not matched to a gene: 9. The CDR3 runs to 13 residues. Per germline, CDR1 MDHEN and CDR2 SYDVKM. The CDR3 is CATYPGLYYEQYF. CDR3 sequence (DNA): TGTGCCACCTACCCGGGACTATACTACGAGCAGTACTTC. Drawing the rest from reference TRBV28 and TRBJ2-7, the complete variable domain is DVKVTQSSRYLVKRTGEKVFLECVQDMDHENMFWYRQDPGLGLRLIYFSYDVKMKEKGDIPEGYSVSREKKERFSLILESASTNQTSMYLCATYPGLYYEQYFGPGTRLTVT.

The chain recombines TRBV5-4 with TRBJ2-1, with 11 bases lining up with TRBD2. Germline V gene data show CDR1 as SGHNT and CDR2 as YYREEE (reference sequence). The CDR3 covers 17 residues. V lost 0 bases to trimming and J lost 7 bases; unmatched junction nucleotides: 9. For the CDR3, the DNA is TGTGCCAGCAGCTTGGGCCTACTAGCGGGGGCGATGAATGAGCAGTTCTTC. As protein: CASSLGLLAGAMNEQFF.

This chain uses TRBV11-2 with TRBJ2-5, with 13 bases identical to TRBD2. Germline V CDR1 and CDR2: SGHAT, FQNNGV. This CDR3 spans 15 amino acids. Trimming at V came to 5 bases and at J to 5 bases, leaving 5 bases not matched to a gene. CDR3 coding DNA: TGTGCCAGCAGCCCGGGGACTAGCGGGGATGAGACCCAGTACTTC. Translating it yields CASSPGTSGDETQYF.

The CDR3 protein is CASSQGGNTEAFF. CDR3 coding DNA: TGTGCCAGCAGCCAGGGAGGGAACACTGAAGCTTTCTTT. V gene TRBV4-2 combines with J gene TRBJ1-1; D not certain. This CDR3 contains 13 residues. Germline CDR1 and CDR2: LGHNA and YNFKEQ. Trimming took off 3 bases at V and 1 base at J, with 6 bases between the two ends.

The V and J genes are TRBV7-9 and TRBJ1-4; D is perhaps TRBD1 (5 bases). The CDR3 contains 16 residues. V was clipped by 1 base and J by 0 bases, with 9 bases between them. Germline CDR1 SEHNR, CDR2 FQNEAQ (reference sequence). The CDR3 sequence is CASSLGGTATNEKLFF. As DNA, the CDR3 is TGTGCCAGCAGCTTAGGGGGGACTGCAACTAATGAAAAACTGTTTTTT. The full variable domain, completed using reference TRBV7-9 and TRBJ1-4, is DTGVSQNPRHKITKRGQNVTFRCDPISEHNRLYWYRQTLGQGPEFLTYFQNEAQLEKSRLLSDRFSAERPKGSFSTLEIQRTEQGDSAMYLCASSLGGTATNEKLFFGSGTQLSVL.

The V and J genes are TRBV18 and TRBJ2-7; 8 bases match TRBD2. V lost 2 bases, J lost 3 bases, and 6 bases stayed unmatched. CDR1 and CDR2 (germline): KGHSH, LQKENI. The CDR3 has 15 residues. The DNA for the CDR3 is TGTGCCAGCTCACCAGAACCGGGAGGGGGCTACGAGCAGTACTTC. It encodes CASSPEPGGGYEQYF.

The chain recombines TRBV7-2 with TRBJ1-1; TRBD1 might be the D (6 bases). Looked up from germline, CDR1 is SGHTA and CDR2 is FQGNSA. V lost 5 bases to trimming and J lost 5 bases, with 15 bases between them. This CDR3 is 14 amino acids long. The DNA for the CDR3 is TGTGCCAGCAGCCTGTTAACAGGGCGGACTGAAGCTTTCTTT. Its translation: CASSLLTGRTEAFF.

V is TRBV7-3 and J is TRBJ2-7; TRBD1 matches at 9 bases. The germline CDR1 and CDR2 sequences are SGHTA and FQGTGA. The CDR3 has 15 amino acids. V shed 5 bases, J shed 2 bases, and the junction held 7 bases outside the gene matches. The CDR3 DNA follows: TGTGCCAGCAGCACAGGGACAGGGTTAGCCTACGAGCAGTACTTC. It is translated as CASSTGTGLAYEQYF.

This chain uses TRBV5-4 with TRBJ2-1, with 8 bases that match TRBD2. V lost 4 bases, J lost 7 bases, and 10 bases stayed unmatched. Germline CDR1 reads SGHNT; CDR2 reads YYREEE (reference sequence). The CDR3 loop spans 15 amino acids. The CDR3 DNA reads TGTGCCAGCAGCCTGGACAGCGGGAGCGGGAATGAGCAGTTCTTC. It translates to CASSLDSGSGNEQFF.

The V gene is TRBV30, the J gene TRBJ2-3; D not certain. The V and J ends lost 4 bases and 8 bases respectively, with 7 bases between them. This CDR3 has 10 residues. CDR1 and CDR2 from the germline V gene are GTSNPN and SVGIG (reference sequence). The CDR3 bases are TGTGCCTGGAATCAAATTACGCAGTATTTT. Its translation is CAWNQITQYF.

The chain uses TRBV7-8 and TRBJ1-1; the match to TRBD1 covers 9 bases. Trimming at V came to 4 bases and at J to 3 bases, leaving 6 bases not matched to a gene. In germline, CDR1 is SGHVS, CDR2 FQNEAQ. CDR3 length: 15 amino acids. The chain's CDR3 is CASSSRTGAYTEAFF. The CDR3 DNA reads TGTGCCAGCAGCTCGAGGACAGGGGCCTACACTGAAGCTTTCTTT.